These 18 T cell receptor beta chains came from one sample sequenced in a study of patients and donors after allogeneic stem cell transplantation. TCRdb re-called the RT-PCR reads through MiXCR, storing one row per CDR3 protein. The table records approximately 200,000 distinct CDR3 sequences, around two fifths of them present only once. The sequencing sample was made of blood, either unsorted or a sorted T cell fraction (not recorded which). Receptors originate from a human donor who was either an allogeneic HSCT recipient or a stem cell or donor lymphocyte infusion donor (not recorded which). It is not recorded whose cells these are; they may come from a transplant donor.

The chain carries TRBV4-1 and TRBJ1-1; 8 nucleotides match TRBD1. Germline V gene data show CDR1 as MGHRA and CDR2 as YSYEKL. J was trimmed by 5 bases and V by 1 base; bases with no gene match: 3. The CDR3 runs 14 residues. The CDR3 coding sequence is TGCGCCAGCAGCCAAGGACAGGGGCTAACTGAAGCTTTCTTT. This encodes CASSQGQGLTEAFF.

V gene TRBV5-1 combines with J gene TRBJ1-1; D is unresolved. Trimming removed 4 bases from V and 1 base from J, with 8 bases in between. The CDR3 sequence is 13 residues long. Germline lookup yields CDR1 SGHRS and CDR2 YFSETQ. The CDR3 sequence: CASSPLRNTEAFF. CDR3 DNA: TGCGCCAGCAGCCCCCTAAGGAACACTGAAGCTTTCTTT. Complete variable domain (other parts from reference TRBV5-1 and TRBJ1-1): KAGVTQTPRYLIKTRGQQVTLSCSPISGHRSVSWYQQTPGQGLQFLFEYFSETQRNKGNFPGRFSGRQFSNSRSEMNVSTLELGDSALYLCASSPLRNTEAFFGQGTRLTVV.

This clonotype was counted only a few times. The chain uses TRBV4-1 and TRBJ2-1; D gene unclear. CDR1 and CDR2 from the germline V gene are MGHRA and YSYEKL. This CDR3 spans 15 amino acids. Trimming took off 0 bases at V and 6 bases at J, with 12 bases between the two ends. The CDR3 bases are TGCGCCAGCAGCCAAGATTTTCCCACCCCCAATGAGCAGTTCTTC. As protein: CASSQDFPTPNEQFF.

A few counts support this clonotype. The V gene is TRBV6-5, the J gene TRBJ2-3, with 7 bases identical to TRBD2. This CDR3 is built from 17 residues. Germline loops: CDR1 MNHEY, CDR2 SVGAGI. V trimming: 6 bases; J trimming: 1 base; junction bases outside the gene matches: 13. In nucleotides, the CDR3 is TGTGCCAGCAGCCCGGGGTTCCTAGCGGTAGGCACAGATACGCAGTATTTT. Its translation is CASSPGFLAVGTDTQYF.

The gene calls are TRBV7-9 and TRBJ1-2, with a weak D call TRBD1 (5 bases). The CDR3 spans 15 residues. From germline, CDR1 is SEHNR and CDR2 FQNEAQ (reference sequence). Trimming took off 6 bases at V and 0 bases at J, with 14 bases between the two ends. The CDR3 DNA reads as TGTGCCAGCAGTCCTGGACGGGGCCCTAACTATGGCTACACCTTC. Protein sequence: CASSPGRGPNYGYTF.

The CDR3 loop is CASSHSTGGNSPLHF. The CDR3, as DNA: TGCGCCAGCAGCCATTCTACAGGGGGCAATTCACCCCTCCACTTT. The rearrangement links TRBV4-1 to TRBJ1-6, with 9 positions matching TRBD1. This CDR3 is built from 15 residues. The V gene end was trimmed by 3 bases and the J gene end by 7 bases; junction bases not matched to a gene: 4. Germline assignment: CDR1 MGHRA and CDR2 YSYEKL.

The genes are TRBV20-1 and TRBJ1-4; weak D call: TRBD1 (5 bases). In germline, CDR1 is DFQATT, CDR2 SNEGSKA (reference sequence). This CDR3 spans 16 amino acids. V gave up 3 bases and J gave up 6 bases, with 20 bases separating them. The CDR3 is CSASHPGRQMDEKLFF. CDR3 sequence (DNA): TGCAGTGCTAGCCACCCAGGGAGGCAGATGGATGAAAAACTGTTTTTT.

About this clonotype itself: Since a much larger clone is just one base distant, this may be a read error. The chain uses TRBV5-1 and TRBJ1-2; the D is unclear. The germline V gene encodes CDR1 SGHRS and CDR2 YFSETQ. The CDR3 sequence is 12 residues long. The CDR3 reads CAGSLDWAGYTF. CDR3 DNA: TGCGCCGGCAGCTTGGATTGGGCTGGCTACACCTTC.

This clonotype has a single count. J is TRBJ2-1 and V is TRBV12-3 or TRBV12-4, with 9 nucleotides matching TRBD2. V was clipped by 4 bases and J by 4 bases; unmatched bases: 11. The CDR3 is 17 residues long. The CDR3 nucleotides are TGTGCCAGCAGTTCTCCTGGAGCAGCGGGAGGTTACAATGAGCAGTTCTTC. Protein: CASSSPGAAGGYNEQFF.

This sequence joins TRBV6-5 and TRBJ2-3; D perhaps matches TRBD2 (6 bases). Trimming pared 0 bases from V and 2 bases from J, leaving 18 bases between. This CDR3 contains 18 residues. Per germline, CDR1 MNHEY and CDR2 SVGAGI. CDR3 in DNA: TGTGCCAGCAGTTACTCGTTTGCGGTGGGGGGATCCACAGATACGCAGTATTTT. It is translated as CASSYSFAVGGSTDTQYF.

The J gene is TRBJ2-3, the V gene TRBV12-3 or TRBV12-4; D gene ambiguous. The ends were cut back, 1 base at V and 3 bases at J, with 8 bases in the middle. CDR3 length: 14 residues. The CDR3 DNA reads TGTGCCAGCAGTTTAGTCCTAATTACAGATACGCAGTATTTT. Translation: CASSLVLITDTQYF.

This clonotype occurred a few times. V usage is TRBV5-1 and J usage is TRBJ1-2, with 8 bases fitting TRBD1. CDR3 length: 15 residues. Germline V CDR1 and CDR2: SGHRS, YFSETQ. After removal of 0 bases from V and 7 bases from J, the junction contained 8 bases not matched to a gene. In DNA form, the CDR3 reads TGCGCCAGCAGCTTGGGTGTAGTGACAGGGGTTGGCTACACCTTC. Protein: CASSLGVVTGVGYTF.

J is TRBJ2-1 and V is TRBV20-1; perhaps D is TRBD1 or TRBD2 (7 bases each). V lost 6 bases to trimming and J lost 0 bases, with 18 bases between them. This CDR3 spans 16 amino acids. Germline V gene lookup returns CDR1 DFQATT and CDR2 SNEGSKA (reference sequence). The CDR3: CSAQGGEESSYNEQFF. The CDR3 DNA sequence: TGCAGTGCCCAGGGGGGGGAGGAGAGCTCCTACAATGAGCAGTTCTTC.

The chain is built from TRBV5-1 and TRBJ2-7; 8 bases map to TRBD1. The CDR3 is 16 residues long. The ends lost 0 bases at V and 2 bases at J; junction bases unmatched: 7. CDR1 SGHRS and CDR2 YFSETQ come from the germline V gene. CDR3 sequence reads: CASSLGTGFLAYEQYF. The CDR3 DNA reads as TGCGCCAGCAGCTTGGGGACAGGGTTTTTGGCCTACGAGCAGTACTTC.

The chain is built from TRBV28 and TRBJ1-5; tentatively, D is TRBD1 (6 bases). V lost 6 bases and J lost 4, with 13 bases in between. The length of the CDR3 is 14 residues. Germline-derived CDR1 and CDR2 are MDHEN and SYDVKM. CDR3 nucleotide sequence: TGTGCCAGCAGCCGACCGGACAGAAATCAGCCCCAGCATTTT. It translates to CASSRPDRNQPQHF.

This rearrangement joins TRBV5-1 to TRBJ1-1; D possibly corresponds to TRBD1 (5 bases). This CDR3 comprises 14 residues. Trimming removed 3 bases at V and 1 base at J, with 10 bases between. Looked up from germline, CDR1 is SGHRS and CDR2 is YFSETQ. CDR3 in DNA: TGCGCCAGCAGCTCAGCGGGACGGAACACTGAAGCTTTCTTT. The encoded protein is CASSSAGRNTEAFF. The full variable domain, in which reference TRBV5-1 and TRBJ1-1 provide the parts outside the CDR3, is KAGVTQTPRYLIKTRGQQVTLSCSPISGHRSVSWYQQTPGQGLQFLFEYFSETQRNKGNFPGRFSGRQFSNSRSEMNVSTLELGDSALYLCASSSAGRNTEAFFGQGTRLTVV.

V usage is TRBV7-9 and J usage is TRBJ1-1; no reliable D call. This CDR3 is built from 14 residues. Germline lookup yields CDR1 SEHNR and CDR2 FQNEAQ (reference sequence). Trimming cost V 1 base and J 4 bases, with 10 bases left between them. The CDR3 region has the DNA TGTGCCAGCAGCTTAGGAGCCGGGTTCACTGAAGCTTTCTTT. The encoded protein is CASSLGAGFTEAFF.

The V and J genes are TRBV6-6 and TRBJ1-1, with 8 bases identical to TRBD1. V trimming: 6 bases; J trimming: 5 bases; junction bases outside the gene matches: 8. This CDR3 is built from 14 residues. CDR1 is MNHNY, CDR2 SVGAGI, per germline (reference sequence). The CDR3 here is CASRGQEPRTEAFF. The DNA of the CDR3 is TGTGCCAGCAGGGGACAGGAGCCGAGGACTGAAGCTTTCTTT.